This T cell receptor (beta chain) was identified in a study of cytomegalovirus exposure and HLA in healthy donors. Study-level points and caveats: Most TCR sequences proved rare, with some public TCRs found in many donors. Published work reported that the classifier diagnosed cytomegalovirus status with high specificity and sensitivity. In a later analysis, a missense DCLRE1C variant was linked to TCR beta V- and J-gene trimming. Common viral pathogens seemed to be connected with several of the most significant clusters, according to a later analysis.

The PCR contained 60 Vbeta and 13 Jbeta primers. Method: immunoSEQ multiplex PCR; TCRdb's copy keeps in-frame clones and lacks some. The sample lists about 140,000 clones; approximately 72% were seen once. CDR1 is LGHNA, CDR2 YSLEER, per germline. The CDR3 loop spans 16 amino acids. V was clipped by 0 bases and J by 6 bases; unmatched bases: 7. As concerns this clone: Its antigen is as yet unknown.

The receptor was derived from a woman aged 60 to 75 in good health and CMV-seronegative. V and J are TRBV4-3 and TRBJ1-5; TRBD1 matches at 8 bases. Input material: PBMCs. CDR3 protein: CASSQDLDRASQPQHF. CDR3 sequence (DNA): TGCGCCAGCAGCCAAGACCTGGACAGGGCAAGTCAGCCCCAGCATTTT.